This TCR beta chain was observed in a study of T cells expressing NK-cell markers. At the level of the study: Of eight sequenced donors, seven were HCMV-seropositive and one HCMV-seronegative.

TCRdb reanalyzed the 5' RACE reads, giving one entry per CDR3 protein sequence and no DNA. The repertoire table contains about 450,000 distinct CDR3 sequences. The CDR3 runs 14 residues. Germline CDR1 is SGHRS and CDR2 is YFSETQ. This chain links TRBV5-1 with TRBJ2-7; TCRdb's D call, TRBD2, is unchecked because there is no DNA. The source is a woman between 18 and 70 years old in good health. The sequenced sample consisted of blood T cells: a sorted CD56 or NKG2C T cell subset, CD4+ or CD8+ T cells, or bulk PBMC T cells (not recorded which). CDR3 residues: CASSLASGAYEQYF.